The TCR beta chain under discussion was sequenced for a study of blood T cell repertoires in COVID-19. Study-wide context: Samples came from the United States, Italy and Spain, spanning acute and convalescent COVID-19.

This CDR3 has 14 residues. Trimming removed 4 bases from V and 4 bases from J; junction bases left unmatched: 6. CDR1 KGHSH and CDR2 LQKENI come from the germline V gene. Seattle researchers signed up patients amid active infection and tracked them longitudinally. Libraries were prepared by immunoSEQ multiplex PCR; TCRdb keeps only in-frame clonotypes and omits some of them. Found here are about 440,000 clones, about 87% of them singletons; the top ten hold roughly 12%. The specimen sequenced was peripheral blood. This sequence was found in a woman aged 45-65 years with COVID-19, enrolled during active disease. The gene calls are TRBV18 and TRBJ2-7; 8 bases align to TRBD1. DNA for the CDR3: TGTGCCAGCTCACTAACAGGGGGACAATACGAGCAGTACTTC. Translating gives CASSLTGGQYEQYF.